These 11 T cell receptor beta chains share one sample of origin, sequenced in a study of blood T cell repertoires in COVID-19. The table came from immunoSEQ multiplex PCR; TCRdb's copy has only in-frame clones and leaves some out. The data show a few hundred thousand clones, with about four fifths seen just once and less than 2.5% held by the top ten. The sequencing input was peripheral blood. The receptors come from a woman in her sixties with acute or convalescent COVID-19.

J is TRBJ1-1 and V is TRBV4-2; the match to TRBD1 covers 8 bases. The CDR3 sequence is 15 residues long. Germline CDR1 reads LGHNA; CDR2 reads YNFKEQ. The ends lost 4 bases at V and 4 bases at J; junction bases unmatched: 8. CDR3 sequence reads: CASSPTGERGTEAFF. The DNA of the CDR3 is TGTGCCAGCAGCCCGACAGGGGAAAGGGGCACTGAAGCTTTCTTT.

This clone was detected only a few times. The chain uses TRBV2 and TRBJ2-7, with TRBD1 matching 9 bases. CDR3 size: 12 residues. Trimming took 7 bases from V and 3 from J; bases not matched to a gene: 1. CDR1 is SNHLY and CDR2 is FYNNEI in the germline V gene. CDR3 sequence (DNA): TGTGCCAGCACGACAGGGGGCTACGAGCAGTACTTC. Translation: CASTTGGYEQYF.

The chain joins TRBV6-1 to TRBJ2-3; TRBD2 agrees at 8 bases. Losses at the gene ends were 3 bases for V and 6 bases for J; bases not matched to a gene: 14. CDR1 and CDR2 from the germline V gene are MNHNS and SASEGT. This CDR3 contains 17 residues. CDR3 sequence (DNA): TGTGCCAGCAGTGATTCGGGGGGGTATTCCCTTCGTGATACGCAGTATTTT. Protein sequence: CASSDSGGYSLRDTQYF.

The CDR3 here is CAISDTGVVFGSDTQYF. DNA for the CDR3: TGTGCCATCAGTGATACAGGGGTAGTTTTTGGTTCAGATACGCAGTATTTT. This rearrangement joins TRBV10-3 to TRBJ2-3; 7 nucleotides match TRBD1. V gave up 3 bases and J gave up 4 bases; unmatched junction bases: 13. Germline assignment: CDR1 ENHRY and CDR2 SYGVKD. This CDR3 region has 17 residues.

The chain joins TRBV28 to TRBJ1-4, with 8 bases that match TRBD1. This CDR3 is built from 15 residues. Trimming took 5 bases from V and 7 from J; bases not matched to a gene: 9. Germline V gene sequence: CDR1 MDHEN, CDR2 SYDVKM. The CDR3 loop reads CASSPADRVGEKLFF. CDR3 in DNA: TGTGCCAGCAGTCCGGCGGACAGGGTGGGTGAAAAACTGTTTTTT.

The chain combines TRBV19 with TRBJ2-3; 8 nucleotides match TRBD2. The CDR3 is 14 residues long. V lost 2 bases and J lost 7; bases outside the gene matches: 5. Germline V gives CDR1 LNHDA, CDR2 SQIVND (reference sequence). The CDR3 region is CASSILAGGNTQYF. CDR3 DNA sequence: TGTGCCAGTAGTATACTGGCGGGGGGTAATACGCAGTATTTT.

This sequence joins TRBV5-6 and TRBJ2-3; tentative D call: TRBD1 (5 bases). Germline V gene data show CDR1 as SGHDT and CDR2 as YYEEEE. This CDR3 has 13 amino acids. V was clipped by 4 bases and J by 3 bases, with 9 bases between them. The CDR3 DNA sequence: TGTGCCAGCAGCCCGGACAAAACAGATACGCAGTATTTT. Its protein is CASSPDKTDTQYF.

The chain uses TRBV19 and TRBJ2-1, with 7 bases identical to TRBD2. There are 15 residues in the CDR3. V was pared by 3 bases and J by 4 bases, with 6 bases of the junction left unmatched. In germline, CDR1 is LNHDA, CDR2 SQIVND (reference sequence). CDR3 residues: CASSMLAGEYNEQFF. DNA of the CDR3: TGTGCCAGTAGTATGTTGGCGGGGGAATACAATGAGCAGTTCTTC.

This chain joins TRBV7-2 and TRBJ2-3, with 10 bases that match TRBD1. This CDR3 comprises 15 residues. Trimming took 5 bases from V and 4 from J; bases not matched to a gene: 6. CDR1 is SGHTA, CDR2 FQGNSA, per germline. CDR3 nucleotides: TGTGCCAGCAGCCGTGACAGGGGGCAGGCAGATACGCAGTATTTT. It codes for CASSRDRGQADTQYF.

This clone came up once. V usage is TRBV15 and J usage is TRBJ2-2; D is ambiguous. Trimming removed 0 bases at V and 7 bases at J, with 6 bases between. The CDR3 totals 13 residues. Germline loops: CDR1 LNHNV, CDR2 YYDKDF (reference sequence). The CDR3 spells CATSRDLRGELFF. CDR3 DNA sequence: TGTGCCACCAGCAGAGATTTGCGCGGGGAGCTGTTTTTT.

The chain employs TRBV7-8 and TRBJ2-7, with a weak D call TRBD1 (5 bases). Per the germline V gene, CDR1 is SGHVS and CDR2 is FQNEAQ. V was clipped by 5 bases and J by 0 bases, with 23 bases between them. This CDR3 has 18 residues. The CDR3 DNA sequence: TGTGCCAGCAGCCCCAGTTGGGGCAGGTTCGATGGCTCCTACGAGCAGTACTTC. It specifies CASSPSWGRFDGSYEQYF. The full variable domain, rest sourced from reference TRBV7-8 and TRBJ2-7, is GAGVSQSPRYKVAKRGQDVALRCDPISGHVSLFWYQQALGQGPEFLTYFQNEAQLDKSGLPSDRFFAERPEGSVSTLKIQRTQQEDSAVYLCASSPSWGRFDGSYEQYFGPGTRLTVT.